This TCR beta chain came from a study of T cell repertoires in cytomegalovirus infection. TCRdb re-called the reads through MiXCR, storing one row per CDR3 protein. The table includes about 470,000 distinct CDR3 sequences, about 42% detected once. This CDR3 has 11 amino acids. The V gene lost 5 bases and the J gene lost 9 bases, with 8 bases spanning the gap. Comment on this clonotype: Its antigen is as yet unknown.

This sample comprised cultured PBMCs, obtained from culture after CMV antigen stimulation. The chain couples TRBV7-1 to TRBJ2-1; D is perhaps TRBD2 (5 bases). TRBV7-1 is identified as an open reading frame with a role that is uncertain. The clonotype was recovered from a human donor in good health (CMV status not recorded). Some clones in this sample may be carry-over from other donors' samples. The CDR3 is CASSTSGEQFF. CDR3 coding DNA: TGTGCCAGCAGCACAAGCGGTGAGCAGTTCTTC.